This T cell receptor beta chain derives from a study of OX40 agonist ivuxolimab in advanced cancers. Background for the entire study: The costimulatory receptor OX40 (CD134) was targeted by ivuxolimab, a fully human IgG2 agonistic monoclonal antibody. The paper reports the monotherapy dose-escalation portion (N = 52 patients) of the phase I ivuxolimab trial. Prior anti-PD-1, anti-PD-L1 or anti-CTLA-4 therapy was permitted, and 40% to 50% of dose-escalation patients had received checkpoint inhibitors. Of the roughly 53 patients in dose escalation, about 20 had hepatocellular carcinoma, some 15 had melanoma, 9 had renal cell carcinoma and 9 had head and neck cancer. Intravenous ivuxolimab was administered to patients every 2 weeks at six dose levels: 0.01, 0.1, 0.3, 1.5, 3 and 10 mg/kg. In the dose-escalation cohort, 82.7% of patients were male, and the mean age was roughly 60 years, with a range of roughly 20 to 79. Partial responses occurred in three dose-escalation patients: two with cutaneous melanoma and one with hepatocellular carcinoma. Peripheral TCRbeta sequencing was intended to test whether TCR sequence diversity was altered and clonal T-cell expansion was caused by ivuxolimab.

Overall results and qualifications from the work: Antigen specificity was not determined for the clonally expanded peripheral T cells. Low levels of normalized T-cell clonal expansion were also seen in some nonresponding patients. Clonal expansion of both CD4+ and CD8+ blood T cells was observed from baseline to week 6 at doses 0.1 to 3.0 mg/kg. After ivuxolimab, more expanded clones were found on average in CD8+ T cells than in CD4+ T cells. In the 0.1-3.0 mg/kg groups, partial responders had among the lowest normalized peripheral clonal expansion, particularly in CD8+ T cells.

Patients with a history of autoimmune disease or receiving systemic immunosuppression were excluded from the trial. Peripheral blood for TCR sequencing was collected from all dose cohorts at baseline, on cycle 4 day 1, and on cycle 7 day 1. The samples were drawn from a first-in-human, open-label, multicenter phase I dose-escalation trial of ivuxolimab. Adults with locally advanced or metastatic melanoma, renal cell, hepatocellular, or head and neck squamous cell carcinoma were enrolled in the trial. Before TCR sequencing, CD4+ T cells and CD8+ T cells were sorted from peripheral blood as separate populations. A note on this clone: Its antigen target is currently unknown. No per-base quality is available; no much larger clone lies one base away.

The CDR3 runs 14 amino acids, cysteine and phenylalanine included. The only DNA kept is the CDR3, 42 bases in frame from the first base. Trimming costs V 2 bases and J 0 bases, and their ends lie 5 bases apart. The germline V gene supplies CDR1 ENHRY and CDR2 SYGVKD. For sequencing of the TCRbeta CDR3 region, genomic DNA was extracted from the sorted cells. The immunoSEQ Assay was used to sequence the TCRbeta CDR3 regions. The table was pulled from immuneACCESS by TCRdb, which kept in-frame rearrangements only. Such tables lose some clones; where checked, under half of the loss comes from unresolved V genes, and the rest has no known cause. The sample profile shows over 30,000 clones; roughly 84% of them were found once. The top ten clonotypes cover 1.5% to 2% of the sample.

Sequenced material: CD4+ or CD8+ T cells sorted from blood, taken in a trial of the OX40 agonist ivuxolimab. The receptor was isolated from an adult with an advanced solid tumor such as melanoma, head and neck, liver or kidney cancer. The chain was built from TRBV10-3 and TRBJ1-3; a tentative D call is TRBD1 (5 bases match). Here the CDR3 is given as CAISEGHSGNTIYF. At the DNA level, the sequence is TGTGCCATCAGTGAGGGACACTCTGGAAACACCATATATTTT.